The 27 T cell receptor beta chains listed next were all sequenced from one sample in a study of shared clonotypes between healthy human individuals. Using immunoSEQ multiplex PCR, the repertoire was profiled, and TCRdb retains in-frame clones only, with some absent. The table shows just over 2,000,000 clones, with roughly 94% occurring only once. Terminally differentiated effector memory CD45RA+ cells were excluded from the naive CD8 cells, which were CD45RO-negative and positively selected for CCR7. Sample: naive CD8+ T cells sorted from blood. The receptors stem from a man aged 18 to 29 in good health.

Concerning this clone itself: The same CDR3 is also encoded by other DNA sequences in this sample. The chain combines TRBV11-2 with TRBJ2-7, with D unclear. V was shortened by 0 bases and J by 3 bases, with 6 bases between the two germline ends. CDR3 size: 13 residues. CDR1 is SGHAT, CDR2 FQNNGV, per germline. CDR3 DNA: TGTGCCAGCAGCTTAGAGAATTTCTACGAGCAGTACTTC. Its protein product is CASSLENFYEQYF. Full variable domain (missing parts from reference TRBV11-2 and TRBJ2-7): EAGVAQSPRYKIIEKRQSVAFWCNPISGHATLYWYQQILGQGPKLLIQFQNNGVVDDSQLPKDRFSAERLKGVDSTLKIQPAKLEDSAVYLCASSLENFYEQYFGPGTRLTVT.

The J gene is TRBJ2-7, the V gene TRBV7-9; 8 positions agree with TRBD2. The CDR3 totals 13 residues. Looked up from germline, CDR1 is SEHNR and CDR2 is FQNEAQ (reference sequence). The ends lost 7 bases at V and 0 bases at J; junction bases unmatched: 2. The DNA for the CDR3 is TGTGCCAGCACAGCGGGAGTCTCCTACGAGCAGTACTTC. Translated, it gives CASTAGVSYEQYF.

Remarks on this clone: At the DNA level, this CDR3 is encoded by other sequences in the same sample as well. The rearrangement links TRBV5-4 to TRBJ2-2, with D hard to call. The germline gives CDR1 SGHNT, CDR2 YYREEE (reference sequence). There are 13 residues in the CDR3. Trimming took off 2 bases at V and 5 bases at J, with 7 bases between the two ends. Written as DNA, the CDR3 is TGTGCCAGCAGCTTAACCGGGACCGGGGAGCTGTTTTTT. The encoded protein is CASSLTGTGELFF.

The rearrangement joins TRBV27 to TRBJ1-1; possible D gene TRBD1, 6 bases. CDR1 MNHEY and CDR2 SMNVEV come from the germline V gene (reference sequence). Trimming removed 4 bases from V and 2 bases from J, with 17 bases in between. The CDR3 contains 16 residues. CDR3 bases: TGTGCCAGCAGTTGGTACAGGGAGTTAGCCAACACTGAAGCTTTCTTT. It codes for CASSWYRELANTEAFF.

The V and J genes are TRBV9 and TRBJ1-1; 10 positions agree with TRBD1. The CDR3 sequence is 15 residues long. The V gene's germline CDR1 is SGDLS and CDR2 YYNGEE. After removal of 3 bases from V and 7 bases from J, the junction contained 9 bases not matched to a gene. DNA for the CDR3: TGTGCCAGCAGCGCCCCGGGACAGGGGCTCGTTGAAGCTTTCTTT. It is translated as CASSAPGQGLVEAFF.

The rearrangement links TRBV7-9 to TRBJ2-7; D might be TRBD1 (5 bases). This CDR3 region has 13 residues. The germline V gene encodes CDR1 SEHNR and CDR2 FQNEAQ (reference sequence). Trimming stripped 5 bases from V and 5 bases from J, with 13 bases between. CDR3 nucleotide sequence: TGTGCCAGCAGCAGCAGGGTTTTGGACGAGCAGTACTTC. Translation gives CASSSRVLDEQYF.

This clone was detected once. The V gene is TRBV27, the J gene TRBJ2-7; 7 bases line up with TRBD1. The CDR3 runs to 16 residues. The ends lost 6 bases at V and 2 bases at J; junction bases unmatched: 13. The germline V gene has CDR1 MNHEY and CDR2 SMNVEV (reference sequence). DNA of the CDR3: TGTGCCAGCAGCCCTCCCCCCGGGACAGATACCTACGAGCAGTACTTC. As protein: CASSPPPGTDTYEQYF.

This clone appeared once. This sequence joins TRBV30 and TRBJ2-4; D ambiguous. Trimming took off 8 bases at V and 2 bases at J, with 13 bases between the two ends. The germline V gene encodes CDR1 GTSNPN and CDR2 SVGIG (reference sequence). This CDR3 comprises 13 residues. CDR3 DNA: TGTGCCGGTTCTCAGGTCTCCAAAAACATTCAGTACTTC. Protein product: CAGSQVSKNIQYF.

The chain recombines TRBV10-3 with TRBJ1-1, with TRBD1 as a possible D gene (5 bases). From germline, CDR1 is ENHRY and CDR2 SYGVKD. This CDR3 is built from 16 residues. V was cut by 4 bases and J by 3 bases, with 18 bases left in between. The CDR3 region is CAISGGKIIRDTEAFF. CDR3 nucleotide sequence: TGTGCCATCAGTGGGGGGAAGATAATTAGGGACACTGAAGCTTTCTTT.

The rearrangement joins TRBV6-4 to TRBJ1-4, with D uncertain. Trimming took off 4 bases at V and 2 bases at J, with 11 bases between the two ends. Germline loops: CDR1 MRHNA, CDR2 SNTAGT. The CDR3 consists of 15 residues. CDR3 in amino acids: CASSVPRATNEKLFF. For the CDR3, the DNA is TGTGCCAGCAGTGTCCCTCGGGCCACTAATGAAAAACTGTTTTTT.

The chain combines TRBV4-3 with TRBJ2-2, with D perhaps matching TRBD2 (6 bases). V lost 1 base and J lost 5, with 11 bases in between. CDR3 length: 15 amino acids. CDR1 is LGHNA, CDR2 YSLEER, per germline. The CDR3 here is CASSQGGGRTGELFF. CDR3 nucleotide sequence: TGCGCCAGCAGCCAAGGGGGAGGCAGGACCGGGGAGCTGTTTTTT.

In this sample, this clone turned up once. Additional DNA sequences in this sample encode the identical CDR3. V gene TRBV27 combines with J gene TRBJ1-1, with D possibly TRBD1 on 6 matching bases. V gave up 6 bases and J gave up 2 bases, with 10 bases separating them. The CDR3 is 13 residues long. The germline gives CDR1 MNHEY, CDR2 SMNVEV (reference sequence). CDR3 region: CASSVTGNTEAFF. In nucleotides, the CDR3 is TGTGCCAGCAGCGTGACAGGTAACACTGAAGCTTTCTTT.

The V and J genes are TRBV27 and TRBJ2-7, with D tentatively TRBD2 (6 bases). CDR3 length: 17 residues. Germline CDR1 reads MNHEY; CDR2 reads SMNVEV (reference sequence). V was clipped by 2 bases and J by 7 bases, with 24 bases between them. Here the CDR3 DNA reads TGTGCCAGCAGTTTAGTCCAGCCGGGACTGCGGAGAGAAGAGCAGTACTTC. It specifies CASSLVQPGLRREEQYF.

This chain joins TRBV13 and TRBJ2-1, with 10 bases that match TRBD2. Germline trimming cut 5 bases from V and 7 bases from J; bases unmatched to any gene: 8. The germline V gene has CDR1 PRHDT and CDR2 FYEKMQ (reference sequence). The CDR3 has 15 amino acids. CDR3: CASSEAGGLLNEQFF. CDR3 DNA: TGTGCCAGCAGCGAAGCGGGGGGGCTTTTGAATGAGCAGTTCTTC. Full variable domain (rest looked up from reference TRBV13 and TRBJ2-1): AAGVIQSPRHLIKEKRETATLKCYPIPRHDTVYWYQQGPGQDPQFLISFYEKMQSDKGSIPDRFSAQQFSDYHSELNMSSLELGDSALYFCASSEAGGLLNEQFFGPGTRLTVL.

This chain uses TRBV19 with TRBJ2-5; D may match TRBD1 or TRBD2 (6 bases each). The V end was cut by 3 bases, the J end by 5 bases, with 13 bases between. Germline CDR1 reads LNHDA; CDR2 reads SQIVND (reference sequence). CDR3 length equals 14 residues. The CDR3 nucleotides read TGTGCCAGTAGTATCCTACAGGGAGGTGAGACCCAGTACTTC. This sequence encodes CASSILQGGETQYF.

The chain links TRBV4-3 to TRBJ2-1; the D is unclear. Germline CDR1 LGHNA, CDR2 YSLEER. The CDR3 length is 11 residues. Trimming shortened V by 4 bases and J by 7 bases, and 5 bases separated the two germline ends. The DNA of the CDR3 is TGCGCCAGCAGCCGCGGAAATGAGCAGTTCTTC. This sequence encodes CASSRGNEQFF.

Regarding this clone: The sample has other DNA sequences that encode this CDR3 too. The chain joins TRBV27 to TRBJ1-6; D call uncertain. The V end lost 0 bases, the J end lost 9 bases, and 9 bases lay between the germline ends. Germline V CDR1 and CDR2: MNHEY, SMNVEV (reference sequence). The CDR3 has 14 amino acids. In DNA, the CDR3 is TGTGCCAGCAGTTTATCTGGGAGTGGTTCACCCCTCCACTTT. Translated, it gives CASSLSGSGSPLHF.

This chain joins TRBV30 and TRBJ1-5, with D maybe TRBD1 (5 bases). V was clipped by 1 base and J by 0 bases, with 22 bases between them. In germline, CDR1 is GTSNPN, CDR2 SVGIG (reference sequence). The CDR3 is made up of 19 amino acids. This CDR3 is CAWSAPAGGGVYSNQPQHF. As DNA, the CDR3 is TGTGCCTGGAGTGCCCCTGCGGGCGGGGGAGTTTATAGCAATCAGCCCCAGCATTTT. The full variable domain, rest sourced from reference TRBV30 and TRBJ1-5, is SQTIHQWPATLVQPVGSPLSLECTVEGTSNPNLYWYRQAAGRGLQLLFYSVGIGQISSEVPQNLSASRPQDRQFILSSKKLLLSDSGFYLCAWSAPAGGGVYSNQPQHFGDGTRLSIL.

The chain recombines TRBV4-3 with TRBJ2-5; either TRBD1 or TRBD2 may fit D (5 bases each). This CDR3 spans 18 amino acids. Per germline, CDR1 LGHNA and CDR2 YSLEER. V was pared by 2 bases and J by 2 bases, with 21 bases between. CDR3 nucleotide sequence: TGCGCCAGCAGCCAATCCTCGGGGCTAGCCCACTATCAAGAGACCCAGTACTTC. Its protein product is CASSQSSGLAHYQETQYF.

The rearrangement uses TRBV19 and TRBJ1-4; TRBD1 matches at 7 bases. The CDR3 has 15 amino acids. Germline assignment: CDR1 LNHDA and CDR2 SQIVND (reference sequence). Trimming took 0 bases from V and 7 from J; bases not matched to a gene: 5. The CDR3 sequence: CASSIDHWDSEKLFF. DNA for the CDR3: TGTGCCAGTAGTATAGATCACTGGGACAGTGAAAAACTGTTTTTT.

On this clone itself: Distinct nucleotide sequences in the sample also encode this CDR3. The chain couples TRBV4-1 to TRBJ1-1, with 7 nucleotides matching TRBD1. With V trimmed by 0 bases and J by 4 bases, 5 bases remained unmatched. Germline CDR1 MGHRA, CDR2 YSYEKL. The CDR3 is 15 residues long. The CDR3 protein is CASSQEQGRGTEAFF. DNA of the CDR3: TGCGCCAGCAGCCAAGAACAGGGGAGGGGCACTGAAGCTTTCTTT.

The chain combines TRBV2 with TRBJ2-7, with 7 bases that match TRBD1. The germline CDR1 and CDR2 sequences are SNHLY and FYNNEI. The CDR3 totals 14 residues. V trimming: 7 bases; J trimming: 1 base; junction bases outside the gene matches: 7. The chain's CDR3 is CASTQTGRSYEQYF. Written as DNA, the CDR3 is TGTGCCAGCACCCAGACAGGGCGTTCCTACGAGCAGTACTTC.

The rearrangement joins TRBV6-5 to TRBJ2-7, with 7 nucleotides matching TRBD2. The CDR3 loop spans 16 amino acids. Germline loops: CDR1 MNHEY, CDR2 SVGAGI. J gave up 5 bases and V 2 bases, and 12 bases lay outside the gene matches. CDR3: CASSYGLAASGDEQYF. As DNA, the CDR3 is TGTGCCAGCAGTTACGGGCTAGCGGCCTCCGGGGACGAGCAGTACTTC.

The chain links TRBV7-9 to TRBJ2-3, with D perhaps matching TRBD1 or TRBD2 (5 bases each). Trimming stripped 1 base from V and 11 bases from J, with 19 bases between. The germline CDR1 and CDR2 sequences are SEHNR and FQNEAQ (reference sequence). CDR3 size: 15 residues. As DNA, the CDR3 is TGTGCCAGCAGCTTAGGAGGCCCCGGGGCCAAGAGGCAGTATTTT. Protein sequence: CASSLGGPGAKRQYF.

This clone occurred a few times. This chain links TRBV27 with TRBJ1-1, with 7 bases matching TRBD1. The CDR3 extends over 14 amino acids. Germline V gives CDR1 MNHEY, CDR2 SMNVEV (reference sequence). V lost 4 bases, J lost 2 bases, and 4 bases stayed unmatched. In nucleotides, the CDR3 is TGTGCCAGCAGTTGGGGACAGACTAACACTGAAGCTTTCTTT. Protein sequence: CASSWGQTNTEAFF.

The J gene is TRBJ2-1, the V gene TRBV6-1; D ambiguous. CDR1 is MNHNS and CDR2 is SASEGT in the germline V gene. This CDR3 spans 13 amino acids. Trimming left V 1 base short and J 6 bases short, with 7 bases between. Here the CDR3 reads CASSEVHRNEQFF. The CDR3 coding sequence is TGTGCCAGCAGTGAAGTTCACCGCAATGAGCAGTTCTTC.

The gene calls are TRBV2 and TRBJ2-6; weak D call: TRBD1 (5 bases). The CDR3 has 16 residues. Trimming left V 4 bases short and J 0 bases short, with 10 bases between. Germline V gene lookup returns CDR1 SNHLY and CDR2 FYNNEI. The CDR3 sequence is CASSGPGRSGANVLTF. DNA for the CDR3: TGTGCCAGCAGTGGGCCAGGGCGCTCTGGGGCCAACGTCCTGACTTTC.